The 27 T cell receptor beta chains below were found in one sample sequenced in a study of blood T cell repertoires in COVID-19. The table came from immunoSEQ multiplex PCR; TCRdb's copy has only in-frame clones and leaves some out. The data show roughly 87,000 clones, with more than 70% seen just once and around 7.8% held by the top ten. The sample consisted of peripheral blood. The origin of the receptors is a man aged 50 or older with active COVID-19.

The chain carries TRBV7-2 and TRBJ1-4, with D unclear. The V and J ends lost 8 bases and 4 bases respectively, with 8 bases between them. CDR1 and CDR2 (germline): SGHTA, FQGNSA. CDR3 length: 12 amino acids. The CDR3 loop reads CASRGVNEKLFF. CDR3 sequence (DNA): TGTGCCAGCCGAGGAGTTAATGAAAAACTGTTTTTT.

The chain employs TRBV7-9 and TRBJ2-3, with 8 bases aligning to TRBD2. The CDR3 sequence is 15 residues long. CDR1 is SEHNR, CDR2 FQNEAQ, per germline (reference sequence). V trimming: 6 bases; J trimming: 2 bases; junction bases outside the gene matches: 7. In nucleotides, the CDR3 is TGTGCCAGCAGTCCCGGGACTAGGGACACAGATACGCAGTATTTT. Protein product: CASSPGTRDTDTQYF.

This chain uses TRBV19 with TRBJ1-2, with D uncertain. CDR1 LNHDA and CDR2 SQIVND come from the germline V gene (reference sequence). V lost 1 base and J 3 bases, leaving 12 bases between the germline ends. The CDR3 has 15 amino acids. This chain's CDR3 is CASSIAEGADYGYTF. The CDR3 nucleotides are TGTGCCAGTAGTATAGCGGAGGGCGCGGACTATGGCTACACCTTC.

For the CDR3, the DNA is TGTGCCAGCAGTTTCCCCCGGCAGGCAGATACGCAGTATTTT. This encodes CASSFPRQADTQYF. The chain is built from TRBV28 and TRBJ2-3; D not resolved. The CDR3 spans 14 residues. The V end lost 3 bases, the J end lost 4 bases, and 11 bases lay between the germline ends. The germline V gene has CDR1 MDHEN and CDR2 SYDVKM.

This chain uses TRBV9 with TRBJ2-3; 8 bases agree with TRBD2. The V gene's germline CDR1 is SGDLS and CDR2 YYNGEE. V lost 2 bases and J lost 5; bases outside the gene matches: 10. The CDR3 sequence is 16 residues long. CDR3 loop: CASSVEGLVSGDTQYF. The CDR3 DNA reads TGTGCCAGCAGCGTGGAGGGACTAGTCTCCGGAGATACGCAGTATTTT.

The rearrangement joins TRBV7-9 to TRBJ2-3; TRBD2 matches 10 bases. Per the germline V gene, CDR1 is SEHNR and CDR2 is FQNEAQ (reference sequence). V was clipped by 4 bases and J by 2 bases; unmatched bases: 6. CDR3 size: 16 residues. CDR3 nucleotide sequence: TGTGCCAGCAGCTCGGTTAGCGGGGGGTACACAGATACGCAGTATTTT. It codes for CASSSVSGGYTDTQYF.

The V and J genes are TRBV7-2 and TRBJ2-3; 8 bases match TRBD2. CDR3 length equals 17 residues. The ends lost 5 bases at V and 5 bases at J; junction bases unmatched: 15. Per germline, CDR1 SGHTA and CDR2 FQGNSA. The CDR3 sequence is CASSAQGSGSIGDTQYF. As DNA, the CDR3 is TGTGCCAGCAGCGCGCAGGGGAGCGGGAGCATCGGAGATACGCAGTATTTT.

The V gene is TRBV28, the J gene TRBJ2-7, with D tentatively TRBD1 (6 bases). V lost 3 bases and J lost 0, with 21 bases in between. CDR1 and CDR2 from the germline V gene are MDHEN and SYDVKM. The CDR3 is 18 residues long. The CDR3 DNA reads TGTGCCAGCAGTTTCGGGACATGGGACCTTTATAGCTCCTACGAGCAGTACTTC. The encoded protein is CASSFGTWDLYSSYEQYF.

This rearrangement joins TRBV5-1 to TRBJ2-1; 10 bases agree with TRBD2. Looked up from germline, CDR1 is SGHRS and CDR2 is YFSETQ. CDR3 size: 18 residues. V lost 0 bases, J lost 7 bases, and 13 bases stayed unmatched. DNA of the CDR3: TGCGCCAGCAGCTTGGACCACTTGGTAGCGGGGGGCGGGAATGAGCAGTTCTTC. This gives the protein CASSLDHLVAGGGNEQFF.

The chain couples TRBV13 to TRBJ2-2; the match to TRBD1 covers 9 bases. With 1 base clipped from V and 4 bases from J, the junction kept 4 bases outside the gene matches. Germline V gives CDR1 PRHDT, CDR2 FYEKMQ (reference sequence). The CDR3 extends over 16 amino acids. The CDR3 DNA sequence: TGTGCCAGCAGCTTAGCGGGACAGGGCGCCACCGGGGAGCTGTTTTTT. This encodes CASSLAGQGATGELFF.

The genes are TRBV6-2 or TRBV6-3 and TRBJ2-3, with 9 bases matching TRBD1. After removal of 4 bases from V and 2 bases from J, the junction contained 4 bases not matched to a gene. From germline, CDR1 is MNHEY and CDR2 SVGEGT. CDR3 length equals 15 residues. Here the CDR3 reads CASSWGTGLTDTQYF. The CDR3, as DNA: TGTGCCAGCAGTTGGGGGACAGGGCTCACAGATACGCAGTATTTT.

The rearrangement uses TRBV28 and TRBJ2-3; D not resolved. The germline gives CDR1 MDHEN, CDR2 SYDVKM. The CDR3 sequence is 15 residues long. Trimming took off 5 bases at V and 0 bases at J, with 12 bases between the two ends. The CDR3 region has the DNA TGTGCCAGCAGTACTTACTCCGGTAGCACAGATACGCAGTATTTT. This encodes CASSTYSGSTDTQYF.

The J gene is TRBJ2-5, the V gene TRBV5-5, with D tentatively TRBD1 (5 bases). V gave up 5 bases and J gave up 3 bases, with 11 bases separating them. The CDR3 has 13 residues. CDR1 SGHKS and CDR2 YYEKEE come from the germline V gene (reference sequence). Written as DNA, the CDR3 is TGTGCCAGCAGAGGCCAGGGTAAAGAGACCCAGTACTTC. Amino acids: CASRGQGKETQYF. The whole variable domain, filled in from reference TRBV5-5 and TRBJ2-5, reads DAGVTQSPTHLIKTRGQQVTLRCSPISGHKSVSWYQQVLGQGPQFIFQYYEKEERGRGNFPDRFSARQFPNYSSELNVNALLLGDSALYLCASRGQGKETQYFGPGTRLLVL.

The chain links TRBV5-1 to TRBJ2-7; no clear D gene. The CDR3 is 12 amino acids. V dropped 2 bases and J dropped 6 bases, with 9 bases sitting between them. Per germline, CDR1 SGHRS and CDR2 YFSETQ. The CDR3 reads CASSLDFGEQYF. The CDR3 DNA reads TGCGCCAGCAGCTTAGACTTCGGCGAGCAGTACTTC. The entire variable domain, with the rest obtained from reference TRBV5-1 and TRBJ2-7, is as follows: KAGVTQTPRYLIKTRGQQVTLSCSPISGHRSVSWYQQTPGQGLQFLFEYFSETQRNKGNFPGRFSGRQFSNSRSEMNVSTLELGDSALYLCASSLDFGEQYFGPGTRLTVT.

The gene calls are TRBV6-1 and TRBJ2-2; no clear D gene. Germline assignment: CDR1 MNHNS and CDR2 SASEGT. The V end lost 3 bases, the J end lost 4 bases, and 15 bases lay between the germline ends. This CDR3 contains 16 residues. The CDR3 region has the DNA TGTGCCAGCAGTGACCATATTAGCAGAACCACCGGGGAGCTGTTTTTT. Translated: CASSDHISRTTGELFF.

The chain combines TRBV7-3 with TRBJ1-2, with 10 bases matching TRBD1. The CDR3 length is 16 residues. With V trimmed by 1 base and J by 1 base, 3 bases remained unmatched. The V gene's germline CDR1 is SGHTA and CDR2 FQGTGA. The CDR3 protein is CASSLRDRGSNYGYTF. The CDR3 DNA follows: TGTGCCAGCAGCTTAAGGGACAGGGGTAGTAACTATGGCTACACCTTC.

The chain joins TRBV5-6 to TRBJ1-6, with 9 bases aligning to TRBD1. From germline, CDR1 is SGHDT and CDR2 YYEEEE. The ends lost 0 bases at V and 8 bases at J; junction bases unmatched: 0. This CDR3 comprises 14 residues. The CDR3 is CASSLGDRDSPLHF. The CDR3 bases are TGTGCCAGCAGCTTGGGGGACAGGGATTCACCCCTCCACTTT.

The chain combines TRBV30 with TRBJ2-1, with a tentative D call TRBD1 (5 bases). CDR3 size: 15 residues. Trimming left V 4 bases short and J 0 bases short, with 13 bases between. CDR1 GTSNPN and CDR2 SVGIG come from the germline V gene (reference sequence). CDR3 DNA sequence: TGTGCCTGGACGACAGACTGGAGCTCCTACAATGAGCAGTTCTTC. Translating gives CAWTTDWSSYNEQFF.

CDR3 sequence reads: CASSPGQIKGKLFF. The CDR3 coding sequence is TGTGCCAGCAGCCCGGGACAAATTAAGGGAAAACTGTTTTTT. The J gene is TRBJ1-4, the V gene TRBV28, with D possibly matching TRBD1 (6 bases). This CDR3 spans 14 amino acids. Per the germline V gene, CDR1 is MDHEN and CDR2 is SYDVKM. Trimming cost V 6 bases and J 10 bases, with 18 bases left between them.

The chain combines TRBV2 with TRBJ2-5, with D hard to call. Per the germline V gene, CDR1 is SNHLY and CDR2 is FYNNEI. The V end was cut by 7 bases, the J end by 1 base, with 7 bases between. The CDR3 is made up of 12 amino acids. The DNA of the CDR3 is TGTGCCAGCATCTATTCCCAAGAGACCCAGTACTTC. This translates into CASIYSQETQYF.

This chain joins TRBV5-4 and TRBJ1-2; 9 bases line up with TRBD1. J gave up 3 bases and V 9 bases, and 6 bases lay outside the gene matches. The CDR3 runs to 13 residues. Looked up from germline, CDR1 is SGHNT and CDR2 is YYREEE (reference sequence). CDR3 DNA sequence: TGTGCCAATTCCCGGGACAGGGACTATGGCTACACCTTC. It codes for CANSRDRDYGYTF.

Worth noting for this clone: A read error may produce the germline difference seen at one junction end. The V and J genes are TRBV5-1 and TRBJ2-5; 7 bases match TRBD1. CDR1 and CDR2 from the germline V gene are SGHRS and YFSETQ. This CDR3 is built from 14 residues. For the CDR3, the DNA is TGCGCCAGCAGGTTGGGACAGACTCAAGAGACCCAGTACTTC. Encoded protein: CASRLGQTQETQYF.

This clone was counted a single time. The CDR3: CASSRIAGLTSYEQYF. The CDR3 nucleotides read TGTGCCAGCAGTAGAATAGCGGGATTGACCTCCTACGAGCAGTACTTC. J is TRBJ2-7 and V is TRBV6-2 or TRBV6-3; 8 nucleotides line up with TRBD2. CDR3 size: 16 residues. Losses at the gene ends were 5 bases for V and 0 bases for J; bases not matched to a gene: 9. The germline V gene encodes CDR1 MNHEY and CDR2 SVGEGT.

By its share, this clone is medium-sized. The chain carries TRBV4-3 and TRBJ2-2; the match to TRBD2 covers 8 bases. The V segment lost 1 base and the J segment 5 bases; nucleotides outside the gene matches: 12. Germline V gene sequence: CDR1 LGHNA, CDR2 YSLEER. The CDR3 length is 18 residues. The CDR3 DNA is TGCGCCAGCAGCCAAGGAGTACGGGCAGCGGGAGAAACCGGGGAGCTGTTTTTT. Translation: CASSQGVRAAGETGELFF.

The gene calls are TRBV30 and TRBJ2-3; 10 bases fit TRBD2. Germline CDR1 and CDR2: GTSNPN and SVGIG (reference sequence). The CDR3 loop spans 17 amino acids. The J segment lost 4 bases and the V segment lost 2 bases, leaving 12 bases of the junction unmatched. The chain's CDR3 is CAWSLSLSGGAADTQYF. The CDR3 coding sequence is TGTGCCTGGAGTCTCTCTTTAAGCGGGGGGGCCGCAGATACGCAGTATTTT.

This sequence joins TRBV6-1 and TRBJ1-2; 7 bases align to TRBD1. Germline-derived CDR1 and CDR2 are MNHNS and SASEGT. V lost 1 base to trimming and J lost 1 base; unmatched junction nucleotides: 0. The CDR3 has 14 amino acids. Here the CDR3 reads CASSEGQGNYGYTF. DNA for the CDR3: TGTGCCAGCAGTGAAGGACAGGGTAACTATGGCTACACCTTC.

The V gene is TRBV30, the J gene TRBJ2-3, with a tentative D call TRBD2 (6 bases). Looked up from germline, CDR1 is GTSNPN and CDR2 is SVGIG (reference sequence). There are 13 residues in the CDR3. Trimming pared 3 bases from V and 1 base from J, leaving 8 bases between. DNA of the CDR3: TGTGCCTGGAGGGTAGCGGGCACAGATACGCAGTATTTT. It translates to CAWRVAGTDTQYF.